A single TCR beta chain is shown here with its context. Per germline, CDR1 MNHEY and CDR2 SVGEGT. Between the trimmed V and J ends, which lost 1 base and 10 bases, there was a span of 8 bases. The CDR3 is 13 residues long. Seattle's cohort entered during active infection and was followed longitudinally. In the authors' methods: Estimation of nucleated cell counts relied on the amplification of reference gene primers. Profiling relied on immunoSEQ multiplex PCR, and the TCRdb table lists in-frame clones only, not all of them. That table is the source of V, J and clone size, and D and trimming were worked out from the DNA. The table records around 250,000 clones, around 90% of them present only once. The data originate from a study of blood T cell repertoires in COVID-19. On the study more broadly: Collection of acute and convalescent COVID-19 samples took place in the United States, Italy and Spain. PBMCs, B-cell-depleted T cells, or T cells provided the cDNA or gDNA that made up the material.

The chain recombines TRBV6-2 or TRBV6-3 with TRBJ1-6; D perhaps matches TRBD1 (5 bases). Input material: peripheral blood. The source is a woman aged 55-70 years with COVID-19, enrolled during active disease. In DNA, the CDR3 is TGTGCCAGCAGTTACTGGGGGGAATCACCCCTCCACTTT. The encoded protein is CASSYWGESPLHF.